A selection of T cell receptor beta chains follows, all from one sample in a study of T cells in Graves' hyperthyroidism and ophthalmopathy. Each CDR3 protein is one row after TCRdb ran MiXCR on the multiplex PCR reads. In the table there are over 120,000 distinct CDR3 sequences, about 20% of which are singletons. Sequencing was carried out using blood. The receptors derive from a woman in her fifties or sixties with Graves' hyperthyroidism that later progressed to Graves' ophthalmopathy. Both conserved end residues are part of each CDR3. A D gene is named only where the DNA matches it firmly. Some rows mark clone size as missing; the rest say once, few, many or name a class of expanded clone.

V	D	size	J	CDR3	DNA
TRBV2	NA	many	TRBJ1-1	CASSVGAQNTEAFF	TGTGCCAGCAGTGTGGGGGCCCAGAACACTGAAGCTTTCTTT
TRBV6-2/TRBV6-3	TRBD1	NA	TRBJ2-2	CASSYSGTGFANTGELFF	TGTGCCAGCAGTTACTCCGGGACAGGGTTCGCGAACACCGGGGAGCTGTTTTTT
TRBV19	NA	NA	TRBJ1-2	CASSTLRGYGYTF	TGTGCCAGTAGTACCCTCCGAGGCTATGGCTACACCTTC
TRBV7-8	NA	many	TRBJ2-5	CASSLVGGRGAGETQYF	TGTGCCAGCAGCTTAGTCGGGGGGCGAGGGGCAGGAGAGACCCAGTACTTC
TRBV5-8	TRBD1	many	TRBJ1-1	CASSHKQGAGTEAFF	TGTGCCAGCAGCCACAAACAGGGGGCAGGGACTGAAGCTTTCTTT
TRBV20-1	NA	few	TRBJ2-1	CSARDRRQGYEQFF	TGCAGTGCTAGAGATAGAAGGCAGGGTTATGAGCAGTTCTTC
TRBV5-6	TRBD1	NA	TRBJ2-5	CASSSTGTGDGGQETQYF	TGTGCCAGCAGCTCAACCGGGACAGGGGACGGAGGCCAAGAGACCCAGTACTTC
TRBV2	NA	many	TRBJ2-1	CASSEAQQSYNEQFF	TGTGCCAGCAGTGAAGCGCAACAGAGCTACAATGAGCAGTTCTTC
TRBV18	NA	NA	TRBJ2-1	CASSPSGPRNNEQFF	TGTGCCAGCTCACCTTCGGGACCCAGGAACAATGAGCAGTTCTTC
TRBV10-3	NA	few	TRBJ2-4	CAISVGAGAKNIQYF	TGTGCCATCAGTGTAGGAGCGGGAGCCAAAAACATTCAGTACTTC
TRBV20-1	NA	NA	TRBJ1-4	CSARAYRAHNEKLFF	TGCAGTGCTAGGGCCTACAGGGCCCATAATGAAAAACTGTTTTTT
TRBV9	NA	few	TRBJ1-3	CASSVALANTIYF	TGTGCCAGCAGCGTAGCGCTCGCGAACACCATATATTTT
TRBV6-6	NA	few	TRBJ1-4	CASSYSMGGTNEKLFF	TGTGCCAGCAGTTACTCGATGGGCGGGACTAATGAAAAACTGTTTTTT
TRBV4-1	TRBD2	few	TRBJ2-1	CASSQDRSGGSYNEQFF	TGCGCCAGCAGCCAAGATCGGTCCGGGGGGTCCTACAATGAGCAGTTCTTC
TRBV2	TRBD1	many	TRBJ1-1	CARTGRVDTEAFF	TGTGCGCGGACAGGCCGGGTTGACACTGAAGCTTTCTTT
TRBV2	NA	many	TRBJ2-7	CASSADGIYEQYF	TGTGCCAGCAGCGCAGATGGGATTTACGAGCAGTACTTC
TRBV7-9	NA	NA	TRBJ1-2	CASSGECGYTF	TGTGCCAGCAGCGGTGAATGTGGCTACACCTTC
TRBV12-3/TRBV12-4	TRBD1	many	TRBJ2-7	CASSRRGQGLSEQYF	TGTGCCAGCAGCCGACGGGGACAGGGGTTAAGCGAGCAGTACTTC
TRBV27	NA	many	TRBJ1-1	CASSSRTPNTEAFF	TGTGCCAGCAGTTCAAGGACACCGAACACTGAAGCTTTCTTT
TRBV2	TRBD2	few	TRBJ2-3	CASSAWFGRATDTQYF	TGTGCCAGCAGTGCATGGTTCGGGAGGGCCACAGATACGCAGTATTTT
TRBV6-1	NA	NA	TRBJ2-3	CASRTAGSGTDTQYF	TGTGCCAGCCGTACGGCGGGATCAGGCACAGATACGCAGTATTTT
TRBV12-3/TRBV12-4	NA	many	TRBJ1-1	CASSLPGRQTEAFF	TGTGCCAGCAGTTTACCGGGCAGGCAGACTGAAGCTTTCTTT
TRBV11-2	NA	few	TRBJ2-5	CASSYRVQETQYF	TGTGCCAGCAGCTACAGGGTCCAAGAGACCCAGTACTTC
TRBV28	TRBD1	NA	TRBJ1-5	CASSPGGRGPDQPQHF	TGTGCCAGCAGTCCCGGAGGTAGGGGGCCCGATCAGCCCCAGCATTTT
TRBV28	NA	many	TRBJ1-5	CASSNSFPPQPQHF	TGTGCCAGCAGTAATTCGTTCCCCCCGCAGCCCCAGCATTTT
TRBV7-9	NA	many	TRBJ2-5	CASSLARPEHQGETQYF	TGTGCCAGCAGCTTAGCGCGTCCTGAGCACCAAGGAGAGACCCAGTACTTC
TRBV20-1	TRBD2	few	TRBJ2-3	CSASRVAGVITDTQYF	TGCAGTGCTTCCCGGGTAGCGGGAGTTATTACAGATACGCAGTATTTT
TRBV7-9	NA	NA	TRBJ2-1	CASSRLRGVTYNEQFF	TGTGCCAGCAGCCGCCTACGTGGAGTTACCTACAATGAGCAGTTCTTC
TRBV6-6	NA	few	TRBJ1-2	CASSYSAPPPDYGYTF	TGTGCCAGCAGTTATTCGGCCCCCCCACCAGACTATGGCTACACCTTC
TRBV28	TRBD2	many	TRBJ2-1	CASSRGLAGRPSYNEQFF	TGTGCCAGCAGTCGCGGACTAGCGGGACGCCCCTCCTACAATGAGCAGTTCTTC
TRBV3-1	TRBD1	many	TRBJ2-2	CASRLTGSTGELFF	TGTGCCAGCAGGCTGACAGGGAGCACCGGGGAGCTGTTTTTT
TRBV5-1	TRBD1	few	TRBJ2-5	CASSSGTGLGTQYF	TGCGCCAGCAGCTCCGGGACAGGGTTGGGGACCCAGTACTTC
TRBV9	NA	NA	TRBJ2-1	CASSVGAGVSYNEQFF	TGTGCCAGCAGCGTAGGAGCGGGCGTCTCCTACAATGAGCAGTTCTTC
TRBV2	TRBD1	many	TRBJ1-4	CASSSSGTDGRNEKLFF	TGTGCCAGCAGCTCTTCCGGGACAGATGGGCGTAATGAAAAACTGTTTTTT
TRBV7-9	NA	many	TRBJ2-1	CASSPARGPVGYNEQFF	TGTGCCAGCAGCCCCGCCCGGGGGCCGGTAGGGTACAATGAGCAGTTCTTC
TRBV2	NA	NA	TRBJ1-1	CASSEDFQTEAFF	TGTGCCAGCAGCGAGGACTTCCAGACTGAAGCTTTCTTT
TRBV18	TRBD1	many	TRBJ1-1	CASQTGVNTEAFF	TGTGCCAGCCAGACAGGGGTGAACACTGAAGCTTTCTTT
TRBV2	NA	many	TRBJ2-2	CASSEERKVGELFF	TGTGCCAGCAGTGAGGAAAGAAAAGTCGGGGAGCTGTTTTTT
TRBV5-1	TRBD2	NA	TRBJ2-7	CASSWGLAITYEQYF	TGCGCCAGCAGCTGGGGACTAGCGATTACCTACGAGCAGTACTTC
TRBV10-1	NA	many	TRBJ2-1	CASSVGLTGNEQFF	TGCGCCAGCAGTGTGGGCCTCACGGGGAATGAGCAGTTCTTC
TRBV18	TRBD1	few	TRBJ2-7	CASSPVAGTGDYEQYF	TGTGCCAGCTCACCAGTCGCCGGGACAGGGGACTACGAGCAGTACTTC
TRBV28	NA	many	TRBJ2-7	CASSLTIYEQYF	TGTGCCAGCAGTTTGACGATCTACGAGCAGTACTTC
TRBV19	NA	few	TRBJ1-1	CASSIATVGNTEAFF	TGTGCCAGTAGTATAGCGACAGTTGGGAACACTGAAGCTTTCTTT